A few counts support the clone carrying this T cell receptor (beta chain). Its matching antigen is unknown. The data were taken from a study of blood T cells in healthy people across ages. J lost 6 bases, V lost 5 bases, and 9 bases had no gene match. The CDR3 is made up of 15 amino acids. Looked up from germline, CDR1 is MNHEY and CDR2 is SVGEGT. Study results and limitations: Both naive CD4+ cell counts and diversity were greater in long-lived donors than in aged donors. Estimates drawn from one million T cells were deemed to understate diversity.

Alongside a J-beta primer mix, a sample-barcoded 5' primer served in a second PCR lasting about 6 to 11 cycles. Each CDR3 protein gets one entry after TCRdb re-called the 5' RACE reads with MiXCR. The sample has just under 750,000 distinct CDR3 sequences; roughly 20% are singletons. The rearrangement joins TRBV6-2 or TRBV6-3 to TRBJ1-2; TRBD1 matches at 10 bases. The sequence was collected from a man in his 70s in good health. Sequences were obtained from blood. CDR3: CASSPDRGHPNGYTF. CDR3 in DNA: TGTGCCAGCAGTCCCGACAGGGGGCACCCAAATGGCTACACCTTC.